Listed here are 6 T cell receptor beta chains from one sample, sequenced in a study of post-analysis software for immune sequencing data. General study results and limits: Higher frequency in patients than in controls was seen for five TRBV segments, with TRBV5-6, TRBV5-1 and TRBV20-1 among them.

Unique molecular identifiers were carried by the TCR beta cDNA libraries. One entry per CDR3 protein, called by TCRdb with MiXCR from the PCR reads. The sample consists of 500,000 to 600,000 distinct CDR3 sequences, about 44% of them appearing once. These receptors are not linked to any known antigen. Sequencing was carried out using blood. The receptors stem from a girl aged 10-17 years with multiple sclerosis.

This CDR3 is CSARVPGSNGYTF. CDR3 bases: TGCAGTGCTAGAGTCCCGGGATCGAATGGCTACACCTTC. This chain uses TRBV20-1 with TRBJ1-2, with D unresolved. The V end lost 1 base, the J end lost 6 bases, and 12 bases lay between the germline ends. The CDR3 consists of 13 residues. CDR1 and CDR2 from the germline V gene are DFQATT and SNEGSKA (reference sequence).

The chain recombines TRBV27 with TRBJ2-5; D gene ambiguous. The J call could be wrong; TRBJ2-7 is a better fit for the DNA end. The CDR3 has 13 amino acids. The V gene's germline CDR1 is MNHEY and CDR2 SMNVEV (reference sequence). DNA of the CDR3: TGTGCCAGCAGTTTTCAGAGTCCCTACGAGCAGTACTTC. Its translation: CASSFQSPYEQYF.

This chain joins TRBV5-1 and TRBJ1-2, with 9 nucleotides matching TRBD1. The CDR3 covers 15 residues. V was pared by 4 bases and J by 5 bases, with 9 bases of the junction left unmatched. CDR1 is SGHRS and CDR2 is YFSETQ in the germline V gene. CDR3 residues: CASSGTGGSYYGYTF. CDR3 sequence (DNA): TGCGCCAGCAGCGGAACAGGGGGCAGTTATTATGGCTACACCTTC.

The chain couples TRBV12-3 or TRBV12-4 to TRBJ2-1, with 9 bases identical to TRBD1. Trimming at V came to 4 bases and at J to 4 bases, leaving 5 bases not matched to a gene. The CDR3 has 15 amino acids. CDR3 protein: CASSYDRGRYNEQFF. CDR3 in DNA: TGTGCCAGCAGTTATGACAGGGGGAGGTACAATGAGCAGTTCTTC.

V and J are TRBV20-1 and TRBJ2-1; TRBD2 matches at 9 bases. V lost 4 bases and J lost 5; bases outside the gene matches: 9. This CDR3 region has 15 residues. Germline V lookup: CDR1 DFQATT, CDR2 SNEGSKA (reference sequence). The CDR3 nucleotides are TGCAGTGCTATATTGACGGGACTAGCTAACAATGAGCAGTTCTTC. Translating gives CSAILTGLANNEQFF.

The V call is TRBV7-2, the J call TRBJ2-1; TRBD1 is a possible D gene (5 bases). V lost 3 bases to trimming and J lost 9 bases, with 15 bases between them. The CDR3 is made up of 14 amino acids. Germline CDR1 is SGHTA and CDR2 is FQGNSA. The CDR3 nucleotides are TGTGCCAGCAGCTTTCGCAGGGTGTCGGGTGAGCAGTTCTTC. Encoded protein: CASSFRRVSGEQFF.